This is a list of T cell receptor beta chains from one sample in a study of blood T cell repertoires in COVID-19. Generated by immunoSEQ multiplex PCR, the TCRdb table keeps only in-frame clones and is missing some. Of about 220,000 clones detected, roughly 80% appear once; the ten largest clones hold more than 2%. The sample consisted of peripheral blood. These receptors were collected from a woman aged 60-75 years with acute or convalescent COVID-19. Both conserved end residues are part of each CDR3. The D gene is left open where the match is weak. Clone size appears in some rows only: once, few, many, or a class for an expanded clone.

j_call: TRBJ1-3; cdr3_length: 17; v_call: TRBV4-2; d_call: TRBD1; clone_size: NA; cdr3_aa: CASSQGGQGGTGNTIYF; cdr3_nt: TGTGCCAGCAGCCAAGGAGGACAGGGGGGGACTGGAAACACCATATATTTT
j_call: TRBJ2-5; cdr3_length: 15; v_call: TRBV5-4; d_call: TRBD2; clone_size: once; cdr3_aa: CASSWSSGPQETQYF; cdr3_nt: TGTGCCAGCAGCTGGTCTAGCGGACCTCAAGAGACCCAGTACTTC
j_call: TRBJ1-1; cdr3_length: 17; v_call: TRBV4-2; d_call: TRBD1; clone_size: NA; cdr3_aa: CASSRGVEGQRNTEAFF; cdr3_nt: TGTGCCAGCAGCCGGGGTGTTGAGGGACAGCGGAACACTGAAGCTTTCTTT
j_call: TRBJ2-7; cdr3_length: 14; v_call: TRBV7-2; d_call: TRBD1; clone_size: NA; cdr3_aa: CASSFGQGFFEQYF; cdr3_nt: TGTGCCAGCAGCTTCGGACAGGGATTTTTCGAGCAGTACTTC
j_call: TRBJ2-3; cdr3_length: 15; v_call: TRBV29-1; d_call: NA; clone_size: NA; cdr3_aa: CSVARTPQSTDTQYF; cdr3_nt: TGCAGCGTTGCCCGAACACCCCAGAGCACAGATACGCAGTATTTT
j_call: TRBJ2-7; cdr3_length: 15; v_call: TRBV13; d_call: NA; clone_size: NA; cdr3_aa: CASSLGAGATYEQYF; cdr3_nt: TGTGCCAGCAGCTTAGGGGCGGGGGCTACCTACGAGCAGTACTTC
j_call: TRBJ1-4; cdr3_length: 15; v_call: TRBV7-9; d_call: TRBD1; clone_size: NA; cdr3_aa: CASSEGQGAYEKLFF; cdr3_nt: TGTGCCAGCAGCGAGGGACAGGGGGCCTATGAAAAACTGTTTTTT
j_call: TRBJ2-7; cdr3_length: 12; v_call: TRBV6-6; d_call: TRBD1; clone_size: NA; cdr3_aa: CASSGQGETPRF; cdr3_nt: TGTGCCAGCAGTGGACAGGGGGAGACTCCGCGCTTC
j_call: TRBJ1-5; cdr3_length: 14; v_call: TRBV20-1; d_call: TRBD1; clone_size: NA; cdr3_aa: CSASAGTGNQPQHF; cdr3_nt: TGCAGTGCTAGTGCCGGGACAGGGAATCAGCCCCAGCATTTT
j_call: TRBJ2-5; cdr3_length: 16; v_call: TRBV21-1; d_call: NA; clone_size: NA; cdr3_aa: CASSNPSGGYQETQYF; cdr3_nt: TGTGCCAGCAGCAACCCTAGCGGGGGGTACCAAGAGACCCAGTACTTC
j_call: TRBJ1-4; cdr3_length: 15; v_call: TRBV9; d_call: NA; clone_size: NA; cdr3_aa: CASSGTDATNEKLFF; cdr3_nt: TGTGCCAGCAGCGGTACTGATGCAACTAATGAAAAACTGTTTTTT
j_call: TRBJ1-5; cdr3_length: 17; v_call: TRBV4-1; d_call: NA; clone_size: NA; cdr3_aa: CASSQEPGINSNQPQHF; cdr3_nt: TGCGCCAGCAGCCAAGAGCCAGGGATAAATAGCAATCAGCCCCAGCATTTT
j_call: TRBJ2-3; cdr3_length: 19; v_call: TRBV6-2/TRBV6-3; d_call: TRBD2; clone_size: NA; cdr3_aa: CASSYSPGLAAPSTDTQYF; cdr3_nt: TGTGCCAGCAGTTACTCTCCGGGACTAGCCGCCCCTAGCACAGATACGCAGTATTTT
j_call: TRBJ1-4; cdr3_length: 15; v_call: TRBV7-2; d_call: TRBD1; clone_size: NA; cdr3_aa: CASSPRQGAKEKLFF; cdr3_nt: TGTGCCAGCAGCCCCCGACAGGGGGCGAAGGAAAAACTGTTTTTT
j_call: TRBJ2-3; cdr3_length: 14; v_call: TRBV30; d_call: TRBD2; clone_size: NA; cdr3_aa: CAWRTSGGTDTQYF; cdr3_nt: TGTGCCTGGAGAACTAGCGGGGGCACAGATACGCAGTATTTT
j_call: TRBJ1-3; cdr3_length: 13; v_call: TRBV5-1; d_call: NA; clone_size: NA; cdr3_aa: CASSLDAENTIYF; cdr3_nt: TGCGCCAGCAGCTTGGATGCGGAAAACACCATATATTTT
j_call: TRBJ1-3; cdr3_length: 15; v_call: TRBV5-4; d_call: NA; clone_size: NA; cdr3_aa: CASSLWGQEGNTIYF; cdr3_nt: TGTGCCAGCAGCTTGTGGGGCCAAGAAGGAAACACCATATATTTT
j_call: TRBJ1-5; cdr3_length: 13; v_call: TRBV6-2/TRBV6-3; d_call: NA; clone_size: NA; cdr3_aa: CASSYGLSGPQHF; cdr3_nt: TGTGCCAGCAGTTACGGGTTGTCGGGGCCCCAGCATTTT
j_call: TRBJ1-6; cdr3_length: 15; v_call: TRBV7-2; d_call: NA; clone_size: NA; cdr3_aa: CASSFGGSYNSPLHF; cdr3_nt: TGTGCCAGCAGCTTTGGGGGGTCCTATAATTCACCCCTCCACTTT
j_call: TRBJ2-5; cdr3_length: 18; v_call: TRBV28; d_call: TRBD1; clone_size: NA; cdr3_aa: CASSLQFFRTGAGETQYF; cdr3_nt: TGTGCCAGCAGTTTACAATTCTTCCGGACAGGGGCTGGAGAGACCCAGTACTTC
j_call: TRBJ1-1; cdr3_length: 13; v_call: TRBV4-2; d_call: NA; clone_size: once; cdr3_aa: CASSQLAAGEAFF; cdr3_nt: TGTGCCAGCAGCCAACTCGCGGCGGGTGAAGCTTTCTTT
j_call: TRBJ1-2; cdr3_length: 14; v_call: TRBV5-1; d_call: TRBD1; clone_size: NA; cdr3_aa: CASSLGDRDYGYTF; cdr3_nt: TGCGCCAGCAGCTTGGGGGACAGAGATTATGGCTACACCTTC
j_call: TRBJ1-2; cdr3_length: 13; v_call: TRBV11-2; d_call: NA; clone_size: NA; cdr3_aa: CASSLDSNYGYTF; cdr3_nt: TGTGCCAGCAGCTTAGACAGTAACTATGGCTACACCTTC
j_call: TRBJ1-4; cdr3_length: 15; v_call: TRBV5-4; d_call: NA; clone_size: few; cdr3_aa: CASSARLGASEKLFF; cdr3_nt: TGTGCCAGCAGCGCCCGTTTGGGGGCAAGTGAAAAACTGTTTTTT
j_call: TRBJ2-2; cdr3_length: 16; v_call: TRBV5-4; d_call: NA; clone_size: NA; cdr3_aa: CASSGGLLMNTGELFF; cdr3_nt: TGTGCCAGCAGCGGGGGACTGCTAATGAACACCGGGGAGCTGTTTTTT
j_call: TRBJ2-7; cdr3_length: 16; v_call: TRBV3-1/TRBV3-2; d_call: NA; clone_size: NA; cdr3_aa: CASSQVGGLSSYEQYF; cdr3_nt: TGTGCCAGCAGCCAAGTCGGCGGATTAAGCTCCTACGAGCAGTACTTC
j_call: TRBJ2-5; cdr3_length: 14; v_call: TRBV5-1; d_call: TRBD2; clone_size: NA; cdr3_aa: CASSLAGKEETQYF; cdr3_nt: TGCGCCAGCAGCTTAGCGGGGAAAGAGGAGACCCAGTACTTC
j_call: TRBJ2-7; cdr3_length: 13; v_call: TRBV18; d_call: NA; clone_size: NA; cdr3_aa: CASSPELSYEQYF; cdr3_nt: TGTGCCAGCTCACCCGAACTCTCCTACGAGCAGTACTTC
j_call: TRBJ2-1; cdr3_length: 15; v_call: TRBV7-2; d_call: TRBD1; clone_size: NA; cdr3_aa: CASNPVPGGYNEQFF; cdr3_nt: TGTGCCAGCAACCCCGTCCCAGGGGGCTACAATGAGCAGTTCTTC
j_call: TRBJ2-7; cdr3_length: 15; v_call: TRBV7-8; d_call: TRBD2; clone_size: NA; cdr3_aa: CASSRESSGEYEQYF; cdr3_nt: TGTGCCAGCAGCCGAGAATCTAGCGGGGAGTACGAGCAGTACTTC
j_call: TRBJ2-2; cdr3_length: 14; v_call: TRBV15; d_call: NA; clone_size: NA; cdr3_aa: CATSGRDYTGELFF; cdr3_nt: TGTGCCACCAGCGGCAGGGATTACACCGGGGAGCTGTTTTTT
j_call: TRBJ2-3; cdr3_length: 16; v_call: TRBV5-1; d_call: TRBD1; clone_size: NA; cdr3_aa: CASGLATGIITDTQYF; cdr3_nt: TGCGCCAGCGGGCTGGCGACAGGGATTATCACAGATACGCAGTATTTT
j_call: TRBJ1-1; cdr3_length: 15; v_call: TRBV3-1/TRBV3-2; d_call: NA; clone_size: once; cdr3_aa: CASSQPGHGNTEAFF; cdr3_nt: TGTGCCAGCAGCCAGCCGGGACATGGGAACACTGAAGCTTTCTTT
j_call: TRBJ2-6; cdr3_length: 15; v_call: TRBV3-1/TRBV3-2; d_call: NA; clone_size: few; cdr3_aa: CASSQGATGANVLTF; cdr3_nt: TGTGCCAGCAGCCAAGGGGCAACTGGGGCCAACGTCCTGACTTTC
j_call: TRBJ1-1; cdr3_length: 13; v_call: TRBV30; d_call: NA; clone_size: few; cdr3_aa: CALNRLEDTEAFF; cdr3_nt: TGTGCCTTGAACAGGCTCGAGGACACTGAAGCTTTCTTT
j_call: TRBJ2-2; cdr3_length: 15; v_call: TRBV3-1/TRBV3-2; d_call: NA; clone_size: NA; cdr3_aa: CASSRLAADTGELFF; cdr3_nt: TGTGCCAGCAGCCGGTTGGCGGCAGACACCGGGGAGCTGTTTTTT
j_call: TRBJ2-4; cdr3_length: 15; v_call: TRBV7-2; d_call: NA; clone_size: NA; cdr3_aa: CASTQGGGLGNIQYF; cdr3_nt: TGTGCCAGCACTCAAGGGGGGGGCTTGGGAAACATTCAGTACTTC